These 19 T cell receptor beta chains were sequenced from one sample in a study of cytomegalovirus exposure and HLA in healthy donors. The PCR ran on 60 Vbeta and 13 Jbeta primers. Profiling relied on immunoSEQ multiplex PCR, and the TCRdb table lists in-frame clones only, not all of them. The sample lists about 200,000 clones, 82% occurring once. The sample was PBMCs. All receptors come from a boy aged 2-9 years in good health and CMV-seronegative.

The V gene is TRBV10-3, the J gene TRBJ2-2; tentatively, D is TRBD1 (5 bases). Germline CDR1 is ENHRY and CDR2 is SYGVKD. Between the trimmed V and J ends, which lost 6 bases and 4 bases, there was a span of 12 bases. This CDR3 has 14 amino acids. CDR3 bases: TGTGCCATCAGATTCGACAGAGTCACCGGGGAGCTGTTTTTT. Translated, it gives CAIRFDRVTGELFF.

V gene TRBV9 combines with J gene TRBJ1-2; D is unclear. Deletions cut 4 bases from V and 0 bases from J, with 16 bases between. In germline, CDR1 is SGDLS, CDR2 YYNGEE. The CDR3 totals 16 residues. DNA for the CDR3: TGTGCCAGCAGCCCCTTGACCGGGAGTCCTAACTATGGCTACACCTTC. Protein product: CASSPLTGSPNYGYTF.

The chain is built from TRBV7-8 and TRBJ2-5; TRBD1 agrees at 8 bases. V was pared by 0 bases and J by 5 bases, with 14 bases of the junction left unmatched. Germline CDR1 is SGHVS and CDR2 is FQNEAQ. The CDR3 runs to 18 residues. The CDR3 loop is CASSLAGLRGQVHETQYF. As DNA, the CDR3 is TGTGCCAGCAGCTTAGCAGGTCTCAGGGGGCAGGTACACGAGACCCAGTACTTC.

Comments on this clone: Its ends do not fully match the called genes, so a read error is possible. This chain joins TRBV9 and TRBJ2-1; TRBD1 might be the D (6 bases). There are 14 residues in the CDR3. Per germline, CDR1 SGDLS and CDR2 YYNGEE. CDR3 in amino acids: CASSTTGTTSERFF. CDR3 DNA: TGTGCCAGCAGCACAACAGGGACAACCAGCGAGCGGTTCTTC.

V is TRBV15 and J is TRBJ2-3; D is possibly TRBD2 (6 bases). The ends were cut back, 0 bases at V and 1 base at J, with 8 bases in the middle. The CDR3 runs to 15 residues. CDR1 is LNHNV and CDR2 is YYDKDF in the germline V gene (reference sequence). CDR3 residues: CATSRDRGGTDTQYF. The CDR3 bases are TGTGCCACCAGCAGAGATCGCGGGGGCACAGATACGCAGTATTTT.

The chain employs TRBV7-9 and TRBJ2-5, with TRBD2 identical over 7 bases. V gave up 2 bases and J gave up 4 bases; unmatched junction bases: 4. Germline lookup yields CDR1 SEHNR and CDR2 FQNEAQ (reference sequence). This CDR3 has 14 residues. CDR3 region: CASSLMGGTETQYF. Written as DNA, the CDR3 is TGTGCCAGCAGCTTAATGGGGGGGACAGAGACCCAGTACTTC.

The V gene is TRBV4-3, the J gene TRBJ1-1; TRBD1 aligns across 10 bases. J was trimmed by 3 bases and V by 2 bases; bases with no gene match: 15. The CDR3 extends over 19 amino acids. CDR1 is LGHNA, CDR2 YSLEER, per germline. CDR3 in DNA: TGCGCCAGCAGCCAACCCCCTGTGGACAGGGGGGGCGCGGACACTGAAGCTTTCTTT. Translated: CASSQPPVDRGGADTEAFF.

The CDR3 DNA is TGTGCCAGCAGCGAGGGTGGAACAAACTATGGCTACACCTTC. Protein sequence: CASSEGGTNYGYTF. The genes are TRBV7-9 and TRBJ1-2; D is ambiguous. This CDR3 contains 14 residues. Germline CDR1 reads SEHNR; CDR2 reads FQNEAQ (reference sequence). V was cut by 5 bases and J by 2 bases, with 12 bases left in between.

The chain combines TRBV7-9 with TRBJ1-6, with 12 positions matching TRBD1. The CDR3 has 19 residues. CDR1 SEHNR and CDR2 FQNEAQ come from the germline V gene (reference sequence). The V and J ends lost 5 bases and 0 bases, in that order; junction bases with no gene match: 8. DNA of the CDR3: TGTGCCAGCAGCACTCCGGGACAGGGGGCAAGCTCCTATAATTCACCCCTCCACTTT. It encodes CASSTPGQGASSYNSPLHF.

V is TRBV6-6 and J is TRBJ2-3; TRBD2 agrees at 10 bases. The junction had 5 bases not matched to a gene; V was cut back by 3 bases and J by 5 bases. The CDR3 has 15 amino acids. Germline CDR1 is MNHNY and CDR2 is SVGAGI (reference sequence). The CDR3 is CASSYKAGGIDTQYF. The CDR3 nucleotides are TGTGCCAGCAGTTATAAAGCGGGGGGGATAGATACGCAGTATTTT.

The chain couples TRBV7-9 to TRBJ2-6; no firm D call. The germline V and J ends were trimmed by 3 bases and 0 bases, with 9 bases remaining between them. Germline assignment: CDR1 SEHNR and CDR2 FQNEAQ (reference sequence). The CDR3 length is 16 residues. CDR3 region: CASSLPRLSGANVLTF. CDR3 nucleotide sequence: TGTGCCAGCAGCTTGCCCAGGCTCTCTGGGGCCAACGTCCTGACTTTC. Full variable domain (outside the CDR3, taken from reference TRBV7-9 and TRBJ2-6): DTGVSQNPRHKITKRGQNVTFRCDPISEHNRLYWYRQTLGQGPEFLTYFQNEAQLEKSRLLSDRFSAERPKGSFSTLEIQRTEQGDSAMYLCASSLPRLSGANVLTFGAGSRLTVL.

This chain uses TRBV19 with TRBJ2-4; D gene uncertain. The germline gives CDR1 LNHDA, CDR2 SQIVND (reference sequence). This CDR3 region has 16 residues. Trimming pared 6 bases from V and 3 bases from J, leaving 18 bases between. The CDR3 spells CASRRRSGFGKNIQYF. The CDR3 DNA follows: TGTGCCAGTAGACGACGGAGTGGCTTTGGCAAAAACATTCAGTACTTC.

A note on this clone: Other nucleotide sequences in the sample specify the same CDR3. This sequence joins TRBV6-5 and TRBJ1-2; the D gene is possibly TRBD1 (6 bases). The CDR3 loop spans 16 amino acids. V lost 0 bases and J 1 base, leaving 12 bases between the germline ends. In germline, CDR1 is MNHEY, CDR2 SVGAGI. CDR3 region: CASSYSKGRGNYGYTF. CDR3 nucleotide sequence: TGTGCCAGCAGTTACTCTAAGGGCAGGGGTAACTATGGCTACACCTTC.

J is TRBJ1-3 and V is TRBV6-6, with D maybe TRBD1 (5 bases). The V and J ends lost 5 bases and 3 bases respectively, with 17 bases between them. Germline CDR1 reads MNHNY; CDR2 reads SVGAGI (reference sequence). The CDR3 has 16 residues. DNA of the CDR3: TGTGCCAGCAGTCCAGGGTCACGGTCGGGTGGAAACACCATATATTTT. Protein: CASSPGSRSGGNTIYF.

The CDR3 here is CASSLRGTEAFF. The CDR3 DNA is TGTGCCAGCAGCTTGAGGGGGACTGAAGCTTTCTTT. The chain uses TRBV11-3 and TRBJ1-1; tentatively, D is TRBD1 (6 bases). The CDR3 is made up of 12 amino acids. Trimming removed 3 bases from V and 5 bases from J, with 7 bases in between. The germline V gene encodes CDR1 SGHNT and CDR2 YENEEA.

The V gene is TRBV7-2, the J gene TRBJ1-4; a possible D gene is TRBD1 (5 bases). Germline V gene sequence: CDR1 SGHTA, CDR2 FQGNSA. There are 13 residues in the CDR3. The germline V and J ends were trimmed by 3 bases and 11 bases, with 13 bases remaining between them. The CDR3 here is CASSFTWGNKLFF. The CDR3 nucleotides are TGTGCCAGCAGCTTTACCTGGGGCAATAAACTGTTTTTT.

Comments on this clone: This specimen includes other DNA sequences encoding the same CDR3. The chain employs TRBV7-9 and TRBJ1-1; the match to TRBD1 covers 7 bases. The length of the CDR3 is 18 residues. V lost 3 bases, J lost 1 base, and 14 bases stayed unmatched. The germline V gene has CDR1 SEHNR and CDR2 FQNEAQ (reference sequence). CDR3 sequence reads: CASSLMRRGLARNTEAFF. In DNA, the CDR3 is TGTGCCAGCAGCTTGATGAGGAGGGGGCTCGCTAGGAACACTGAAGCTTTCTTT.

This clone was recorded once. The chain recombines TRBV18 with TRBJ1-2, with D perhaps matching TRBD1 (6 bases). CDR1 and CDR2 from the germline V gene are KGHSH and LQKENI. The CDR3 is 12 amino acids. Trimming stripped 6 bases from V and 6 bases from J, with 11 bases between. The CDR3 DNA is TGTGCCAGCTCGCGTTCAGGGGATGGCTACACCTTC. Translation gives CASSRSGDGYTF.

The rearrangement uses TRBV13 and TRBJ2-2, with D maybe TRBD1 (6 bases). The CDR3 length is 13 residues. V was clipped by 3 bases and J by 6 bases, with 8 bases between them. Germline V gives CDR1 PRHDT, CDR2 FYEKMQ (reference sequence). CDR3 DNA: TGTGCCAGCAGCTTCAGGGGCTCCGGGGAGCTGTTTTTT. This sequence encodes CASSFRGSGELFF.